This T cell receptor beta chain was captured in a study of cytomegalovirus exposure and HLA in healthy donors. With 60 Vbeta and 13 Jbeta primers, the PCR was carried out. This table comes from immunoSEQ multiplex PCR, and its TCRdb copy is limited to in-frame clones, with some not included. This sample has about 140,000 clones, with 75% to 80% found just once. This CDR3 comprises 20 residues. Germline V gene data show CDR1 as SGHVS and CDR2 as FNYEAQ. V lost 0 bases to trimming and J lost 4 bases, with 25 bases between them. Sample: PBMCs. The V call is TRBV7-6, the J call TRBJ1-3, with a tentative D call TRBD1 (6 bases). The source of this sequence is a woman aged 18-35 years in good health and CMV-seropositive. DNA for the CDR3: TGTGCCAGCAGCTTAGCGTTGGGGCAGGGGTTAAGTTCGGGCGGAAACACCATATATTTT. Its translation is CASSLALGQGLSSGGNTIYF. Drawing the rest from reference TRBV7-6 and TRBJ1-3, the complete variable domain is GAGVSQSPRYKVTKRGQDVALRCDPISGHVSLYWYRQALGQGPEFLTYFNYEAQQDKSGLPNDRFSAERPEGSISTLTIQRTEQRDSAMYRCASSLALGQGLSSGGNTIYFGEGSWLTVV.